Following are 6 T cell receptor beta chains from one sample sequenced in a study of blood T cell repertoires in COVID-19. Repertoires were generated with immunoSEQ multiplex PCR, while TCRdb's copy carries only in-frame clones and drops some. The sample holds around 100,000 clones, approximately 89% seen once. Sequenced input: peripheral blood. Receptors were obtained from a woman between 55 and 75 years old with COVID-19, enrolled during active disease.

The chain is built from TRBV18 and TRBJ2-5; a possible D gene is TRBD2 (6 bases). V lost 3 bases to trimming and J lost 5 bases, with 13 bases between them. Germline values: CDR1 KGHSH, CDR2 LQKENI. The CDR3 is 14 residues long. The DNA of the CDR3 is TGTGCCAGCTCACCTAGAGGAGGAGGGGAGACCCAGTACTTC. Translation gives CASSPRGGGETQYF.

The chain joins TRBV6-6 to TRBJ1-1; a possible D gene is TRBD1 (5 bases). This CDR3 has 15 amino acids. Germline lookup yields CDR1 MNHNY and CDR2 SVGAGI (reference sequence). V lost 2 bases and J 7 bases, leaving 17 bases between the germline ends. The CDR3 region is CASSYGLSGVHEAFF. CDR3 coding DNA: TGTGCCAGCAGTTACGGGTTATCGGGGGTTCATGAAGCTTTCTTT.

This clone has more than one count but fewer than ten. This sequence joins TRBV6-5 and TRBJ1-2; 7 bases agree with TRBD1. CDR3 length: 13 amino acids. Losses at the gene ends were 6 bases for V and 6 bases for J; bases not matched to a gene: 7. CDR1 and CDR2 (germline): MNHEY, SVGAGI. Here the CDR3 DNA reads TGTGCCAGCAGAGGGACAGATACAAATGGCTACACCTTC. Its protein is CASRGTDTNGYTF.

This clone was counted only a few times. The rearrangement links TRBV7-9 to TRBJ1-6; 7 bases are shared with TRBD1. Losses at the gene ends were 4 bases for V and 9 bases for J; bases not matched to a gene: 6. The CDR3 runs to 14 residues. Germline CDR1 and CDR2: SEHNR and FQNEAQ (reference sequence). CDR3 DNA: TGTGCCAGCAGCTCCACAGGGGCTTCTTCACCCCTCCACTTT. Translating it yields CASSSTGASSPLHF.

The chain links TRBV27 to TRBJ1-1; possibly TRBD1 for D (5 bases). The CDR3 loop spans 16 amino acids. The germline V gene encodes CDR1 MNHEY and CDR2 SMNVEV (reference sequence). The germline V and J ends were trimmed by 4 bases and 1 base, with 16 bases remaining between them. The CDR3 is CASSSQQVVGNTEAFF. The CDR3 DNA reads TGTGCCAGCAGTTCTCAACAGGTGGTGGGGAACACTGAAGCTTTCTTT.

The chain recombines TRBV5-1 with TRBJ2-2; TRBD1 matches 9 bases. Germline V gene data show CDR1 as SGHRS and CDR2 as YFSETQ. This CDR3 is 17 amino acids long. J lost 1 base, V lost 0 bases, and 4 bases had no gene match. In DNA, the CDR3 is TGCGCCAGCAGCTTGGGACCGGGACAGGGGAACACCGGGGAGCTGTTTTTT. This codes for CASSLGPGQGNTGELFF.